A selection of T cell receptor beta chains follows, all from one sample in a study of blood T cell repertoires in COVID-19. Sequencing used immunoSEQ multiplex PCR; TCRdb keeps in-frame clones, though not all of them. The profile shows roughly 32,000 clones, just over 85% of them singletons. Sequenced: peripheral blood. The receptors here all came from a human donor in a cohort sampled during active COVID-19. Both conserved end residues are part of each CDR3. D genes are given only for firm matches. Part of the rows lack a size; the others show once, few, many or a class for expanded clones.

TRBV7-8	TRBJ2-2	-	-	CASSRVAGHYGELFF	TGTGCCAGCAGCCGAGTCGCAGGGCACTACGGGGAGCTGTTTTTT
TRBV7-8	TRBJ1-5	-	-	CASSLATGHNQPQHF	TGTGCCAGCAGCTTAGCCACAGGGCACAATCAGCCCCAGCATTTT
TRBV15	TRBJ2-5	TRBD2	-	CATSRLSGASQETQYF	TGTGCCACCAGCAGACTTAGCGGGGCATCCCAAGAGACCCAGTACTTC
TRBV7-9	TRBJ2-7	-	-	CASSPPGPGGYEQYF	TGTGCCAGCAGCCCGCCGGGGCCCGGGGGCTACGAGCAGTACTTC
TRBV19	TRBJ2-5	-	-	CASSMGQGRETQYF	TGTGCCAGTAGTATGGGGCAGGGTCGTGAGACCCAGTACTTC
TRBV4-2	TRBJ2-7	TRBD2	-	CASSPGGDGVMDEQYF	TGTGCCAGCAGCCCCGGGGGGGACGGTGTTATGGACGAGCAGTACTTC
TRBV5-1	TRBJ2-7	-	few	CASSKDGSYEQYF	TGCGCCAGCAGCAAGGACGGGAGCTACGAGCAGTACTTC
TRBV7-3	TRBJ2-3	-	few	CASSATGKDTQYF	TGTGCCAGCAGCGCAACAGGGAAAGATACGCAGTATTTT
TRBV7-6	TRBJ2-5	-	-	CASSSVTSGGPGRSQYF	TGTGCCAGCAGCTCCGTAACGTCAGGGGGGCCAGGGAGGTCCCAGTACTTC
TRBV2	TRBJ1-1	-	-	CASSEEGPSTEAFF	TGTGCCAGCAGTGAGGAGGGTCCAAGCACTGAAGCTTTCTTT
TRBV6-5	TRBJ1-6	TRBD1	-	CASSSRTGRGSPLHF	TGTGCCAGCAGTTCCCGGACAGGGAGGGGTTCACCCCTCCACTTT
TRBV10-3	TRBJ2-2	-	-	CAIKQGVANTGELFF	TGTGCCATCAAACAAGGGGTTGCGAACACCGGGGAGCTGTTTTTT
TRBV4-2	TRBJ2-7	TRBD2	-	CASSRPSGSSYEQYF	TGTGCCAGCAGCCGCCCTAGCGGGTCCTCCTACGAGCAGTACTTC
TRBV7-6	TRBJ1-5	-	few	CASSLGGSRSNQPQHF	TGTGCCAGCAGCTTGGGAGGCAGCCGGAGCAATCAGCCCCAGCATTTT
TRBV19	TRBJ2-2	-	-	CASSMVWHTGELFF	TGTGCCAGTAGTATGGTATGGCACACCGGGGAGCTGTTTTTT
TRBV5-1	TRBJ2-3	-	-	CASSLSLSDTQYF	TGCGCCAGCAGCTTGTCCCTATCAGATACGCAGTATTTT
TRBV5-8	TRBJ1-2	-	-	CATPSRSAGVISYGYTF	TGTGCCACCCCTTCACGTTCGGCAGGGGTGATTTCCTATGGCTACACCTTC
TRBV4-1	TRBJ2-5	-	-	CASSHRALGQETQYF	TGCGCCAGCAGCCACCGAGCACTAGGACAAGAGACCCAGTACTTC
TRBV7-3	TRBJ1-1	-	once	CASSRLGGRLNTEAFF	TGTGCCAGCAGCCGACTTGGGGGCAGATTGAACACTGAAGCTTTCTTT
TRBV5-1	TRBJ2-3	TRBD1	-	CASSFSGRGRYTQYF	TGCGCCAGCAGCTTTTCGGGCAGGGGGCGTTATACGCAGTATTTT
TRBV6-1	TRBJ2-5	TRBD2	-	CASSEGLAGWETQYF	TGTGCCAGCAGTGAAGGTCTAGCGGGGTGGGAGACCCAGTACTTC
TRBV3-1/TRBV3-2	TRBJ1-2	TRBD1	-	CASSQYRGRVGYTF	TGTGCCAGCAGCCAATACAGGGGGCGGGTTGGCTACACCTTC
TRBV11-1	TRBJ2-1	TRBD1	-	CASSSQGAGNEQFF	TGTGCCAGCAGCTCCCAGGGGGCTGGCAATGAGCAGTTCTTC
TRBV15	TRBJ2-7	TRBD1	-	CATSTSRQGASEQYF	TGTGCCACCAGCACGTCGAGACAGGGGGCTTCCGAGCAGTACTTC
TRBV7-9	TRBJ1-3	-	-	CASSWGGSGNTIYF	TGTGCCAGCAGCTGGGGGGGGTCTGGAAACACCATATATTTT
TRBV2	TRBJ1-1	-	-	CASSPIGGFTEAFF	TGTGCCAGCAGCCCGATCGGCGGTTTCACTGAAGCTTTCTTT
TRBV27	TRBJ1-5	-	-	CASSRVSNQPQHF	TGTGCCAGCAGCAGGGTAAGCAATCAGCCCCAGCATTTT
TRBV12-3/TRBV12-4	TRBJ2-5	-	-	CASSFGETQYF	TGTGCCAGCAGTTTCGGGGAGACCCAGTACTTC
TRBV15	TRBJ2-3	TRBD2	-	CATSRGSGGPGIDTQYF	TGTGCCACCAGCAGAGGCAGCGGGGGGCCGGGGATAGATACGCAGTATTTT
TRBV5-4	TRBJ2-7	TRBD1	once	CASSLPRGQGPYEQYF	TGTGCCAGCAGCCTCCCCCGGGGACAGGGACCCTACGAGCAGTACTTC
TRBV19	TRBJ1-1	-	-	CASSHNRNTEAFF	TGTGCCAGTAGTCACAACAGGAACACTGAAGCTTTCTTT
TRBV9	TRBJ2-5	-	-	CASSKLAEETQYF	TGTGCCAGCAGCAAACTAGCCGAGGAGACCCAGTACTTC
TRBV4-1	TRBJ2-5	-	-	CASSQDSGEETQYF	TGCGCCAGCAGCCAAGATTCGGGGGAAGAGACCCAGTACTTC
TRBV18	TRBJ1-2	-	once	CASSPPNGFYGYTF	TGTGCCAGCTCACCACCGAACGGGTTCTATGGCTACACCTTC
TRBV14	TRBJ2-2	-	few	CASSQDMGAGELFF	TGTGCCAGCAGCCAAGATATGGGGGCAGGCGAGCTGTTTTTT
TRBV30	TRBJ1-2	-	few	CAWSALDSYNYGYTF	TGTGCCTGGAGTGCACTCGACAGCTATAACTATGGCTACACCTTC
TRBV19	TRBJ2-6	-	-	CASRTAGANVLTF	TGTGCCAGCCGGACAGCTGGGGCCAACGTCCTGACTTTC
TRBV15	TRBJ2-2	TRBD2	-	CATSPRREANTGELFF	TGTGCCACCAGCCCCAGACGGGAGGCGAACACCGGGGAGCTGTTTTTT
TRBV5-1	TRBJ2-3	TRBD2	-	CASSPRGGPSSTDTQYF	TGCGCCAGCAGCCCCCGGGGGGGCCCCTCTAGCACAGATACGCAGTATTTT
TRBV4-1	TRBJ2-7	TRBD2	-	CASSHPRASGGDEQYF	TGCGCCAGCAGCCACCCCCGGGCTAGCGGGGGGGACGAGCAGTACTTC
TRBV4-2	TRBJ1-2	-	-	CASSLLLRVDNYGYTF	TGTGCCAGCAGCCTCCTCCTACGGGTAGACAACTATGGCTACACCTTC
TRBV5-1	TRBJ1-3	TRBD1	few	CASSLGDRGPVSGNTIYF	TGCGCCAGCAGCTTGGGGGACAGGGGGCCCGTCTCTGGAAACACCATATATTTT
TRBV7-8	TRBJ2-2	TRBD1	-	CASRPGTGKGGELFF	TGTGCCAGTAGACCCGGGACAGGGAAGGGCGGGGAGCTGTTTTTT
TRBV19	TRBJ2-7	-	-	CASSMLGGPYEQYF	TGTGCCAGTAGTATGTTGGGGGGACCCTACGAGCAGTACTTC
TRBV4-2	TRBJ2-1	-	-	CASSQVRQGDNEQFF	TGTGCCAGCAGCCAAGTGAGGCAGGGTGACAATGAGCAGTTCTTC
TRBV7-3	TRBJ2-2	-	-	CASSLYTGELFF	TGTGCCAGCAGCCTATACACCGGGGAGCTGTTTTTT
TRBV6-1	TRBJ2-5	TRBD2	-	CASSELGGGVGETQYF	TGTGCCAGCAGTGAACTGGGCGGGGGAGTCGGAGAGACCCAGTACTTC
TRBV10-1	TRBJ2-1	TRBD2	-	CASSSSRDYSNEQFF	TGCGCCAGCAGTTCCTCCCGGGACTACTCCAATGAGCAGTTCTTC
TRBV20-1	TRBJ1-2	-	-	CSASGGDGYTF	TGCAGTGCTAGTGGGGGGGATGGCTACACCTTC
TRBV5-1	TRBJ2-6	TRBD1	-	CASSTDPGQGALGANVLTF	TGCGCCAGCAGCACAGACCCGGGACAGGGGGCGCTTGGGGCCAACGTCCTGACTTTC
TRBV18	TRBJ2-5	TRBD2	few	CASSQSAGWETQYF	TGTGCCAGCTCACAATCAGCGGGGTGGGAGACCCAGTACTTC
TRBV27	TRBJ2-3	TRBD1	-	CASSTRTGVGTDTQYF	TGTGCCAGCAGTACCCGGACAGGGGTTGGCACAGATACGCAGTATTTT